The text below deals with one T cell receptor beta chain. TCRdb ran MiXCR on the RT-PCR reads and lists one entry per CDR3 protein. Among approximately 410,000 distinct CDR3 sequences listed, about a sixth were seen once. The sample comes from a study of patients and donors after allogeneic stem cell transplantation. V was clipped by 1 base and J by 9 bases, with 10 bases between them. The CDR3 loop spans 13 amino acids. Germline V CDR1 and CDR2: MGHRA, YSYEKL. Sequenced: blood, either unsorted or a sorted T cell fraction (not recorded which). The source is a human donor who was either an allogeneic HSCT recipient or a stem cell or donor lymphocyte infusion donor (not recorded which). It is not recorded whose cells these are; they may come from a transplant donor. The chain carries TRBV4-1 and TRBJ2-1; D is uncertain. The CDR3 sequence is CASSQVRDREQFF. In DNA form, the CDR3 reads TGCGCCAGCAGCCAAGTTAGGGATCGTGAGCAGTTCTTC.